The 15 T cell receptor beta chains below come from one sample, sequenced in a study of T cells in Graves' hyperthyroidism and ophthalmopathy. TCR beta CDR3 region amplification was performed from RNA transcripts. The study used the HTBI primer set for a first-round RT-PCR of the TCR CDR3. TCRdb independently ran MiXCR on the multiplex PCR reads; one entry per CDR3 protein. The repertoire holds fewer than 110,000 distinct CDR3 sequences, with 47% as singletons. Sequenced input: blood. The receptors originated from a man aged 35-49 years with Graves' hyperthyroidism.

This clonotype appeared many times. This chain uses TRBV6-1 with TRBJ1-4, with TRBD1 matching over 8 bases. Germline V lookup: CDR1 MNHNS, CDR2 SASEGT. V lost 7 bases to trimming and J lost 4 bases; unmatched junction nucleotides: 5. The CDR3 contains 14 residues. CDR3 nucleotide sequence: TGTGCCAGCAAGACAGGGGAAATTAATGAAAAACTGTTTTTT. Its translation is CASKTGEINEKLFF.

A few counts support this clonotype. The rearrangement joins TRBV3-1 to TRBJ2-5; 9 positions agree with TRBD2. The V segment lost 4 bases and the J segment 3 bases; nucleotides outside the gene matches: 12. Germline lookup yields CDR1 LGHDT and CDR2 YNNKEL (reference sequence). This CDR3 region has 17 residues. CDR3 sequence reads: CASSPPRLAGRKETQYF. CDR3 DNA sequence: TGTGCCAGCAGCCCGCCCCGGCTAGCGGGAAGGAAAGAGACCCAGTACTTC.

This clonotype was counted ten times or more. The chain couples TRBV7-9 to TRBJ1-4; D remains ambiguous. In germline, CDR1 is SEHNR, CDR2 FQNEAQ (reference sequence). The CDR3 has 20 residues. Trimming took 4 bases from V and 7 from J, leaving 31 bases between them. The CDR3 bases are TGTGCCAGCAGCTCGTACACTTCAGGAGCGGGTATACGTCAAGCTGAAAAACTGTTTTTT. The encoded protein is CASSSYTSGAGIRQAEKLFF.

A word on this clonotype: At one of its ends the junction is not consistent with the germline gene, which may arise from a read error. The chain uses TRBV7-3 and TRBJ2-3, with D unclear. The V gene's germline CDR1 is SGHTA and CDR2 FQGTGA. The CDR3 consists of 14 residues. The CDR3 protein is CASGLTDGPGTQYF. The CDR3 DNA is TGTGCCAGCGGCTTAACTGACGGACCAGGTACGCAGTATTTT. Together with reference TRBV7-3 and TRBJ2-3, the CDR3 gives the full variable domain: GAGVSQTPSNKVTEKGKYVELRCDPISGHTALYWYRQSLGQGPEFLIYFQGTGAADDSGLPNDRFFAVRPEGSVSTLKIQRTERGDSAVYLCASGLTDGPGTQYFGPGTRLTVL.

V and J are TRBV4-3 and TRBJ1-5; possible D gene TRBD1, 6 bases. CDR3 length equals 13 residues. Per germline, CDR1 LGHNA and CDR2 YSLEER. V was cut by 0 bases and J by 6 bases, with 6 bases left in between. The CDR3 DNA reads TGCGCCAGCAGCCAAGACAGGGGTCAGCCCCAGCATTTT. Its protein product is CASSQDRGQPQHF.

V usage is TRBV6-2 or TRBV6-3 and J usage is TRBJ2-1; D may match TRBD1 or TRBD2 (6 bases each). CDR1 MNHEY and CDR2 SVGEGT come from the germline V gene. This CDR3 contains 16 residues. V was cut by 6 bases and J by 1 base, with 16 bases left in between. The CDR3 protein is CASRPAKGGSYNEQFF. In DNA, the CDR3 is TGTGCCAGCAGACCCGCAAAGGGGGGATCCTACAATGAGCAGTTCTTC.

The chain uses TRBV20-1 and TRBJ2-1; 11 bases line up with TRBD2. The CDR3 is 16 amino acids. From germline, CDR1 is DFQATT and CDR2 SNEGSKA (reference sequence). The V gene end was trimmed by 1 base and the J gene end by 8 bases; junction bases not matched to a gene: 10. CDR3 sequence: CSARGPTSGMKDEQFF. Here the CDR3 DNA reads TGCAGTGCTAGAGGCCCGACTAGCGGGATGAAAGATGAGCAGTTCTTC.

This clonotype has ten or more counts. This rearrangement joins TRBV6-5 to TRBJ2-6; weak D call: TRBD2 (5 bases). Between the trimmed V and J ends, which lost 8 bases and 0 bases, there was a span of 20 bases. The CDR3 has 18 residues. Germline values: CDR1 MNHEY, CDR2 SVGAGI. The CDR3 region is CASGPRIGRGSGANVLTF. In DNA, the CDR3 is TGTGCCAGCGGACCCCGAATCGGCCGGGGCTCTGGGGCCAACGTCCTGACTTTC.

The chain recombines TRBV5-1 with TRBJ2-7; 7 positions match TRBD2. Trimming cost V 5 bases and J 7 bases; bases outside gene matches: 15. The CDR3 is 15 amino acids. Looked up from germline, CDR1 is SGHRS and CDR2 is YFSETQ. CDR3 in DNA: TGCGCCAGCAGAGGTAGCGGGCGGAACACCGGGGAGCAGTACTTC. Protein sequence: CASRGSGRNTGEQYF.

The rearrangement links TRBV20-1 to TRBJ2-7; weak D call: TRBD2 (6 bases). This CDR3 is 14 amino acids long. Looked up from germline, CDR1 is DFQATT and CDR2 is SNEGSKA (reference sequence). CDR3 sequence: CSLTSGGFGGEQYF. As DNA, the CDR3 is TGCAGCTTGACTTCGGGCGGGTTCGGGGGCGAGCAGTACTTC.

The chain uses TRBV29-1 and TRBJ1-1, with 9 bases aligning to TRBD1. Germline V gene data show CDR1 as SQVTM and CDR2 as ANQGSEA. The CDR3 has 14 residues. J lost 7 bases, V lost 4 bases, and 10 bases had no gene match. The CDR3 loop reads CSVVAGTGNSEAFF. For the CDR3, the DNA is TGCAGCGTTGTAGCCGGGACAGGGAATAGTGAAGCTTTCTTT.

At least ten counts were recorded for this clonotype. This rearrangement joins TRBV6-2 or TRBV6-3 to TRBJ2-5, with no clear D. CDR3 length: 12 amino acids. V dropped 2 bases and J dropped 5 bases, with 6 bases sitting between them. Germline-derived CDR1 and CDR2 are MNHEY and SVGEGT. Here the CDR3 reads CASSYGRETQYF. DNA for the CDR3: TGTGCCAGCAGTTACGGTCGGGAGACCCAGTACTTC.

The chain links TRBV7-6 to TRBJ2-7; tentative D call: TRBD2 (5 bases). With 1 base removed from V and 8 bases from J, the gap between germline ends came to 9 bases. This CDR3 contains 12 residues. CDR1 and CDR2 (germline): SGHVS, FNYEAQ. Written as DNA, the CDR3 is TGTGCCAGCAGCTTAGAGGGAGAGCAGCAGTACTTC. It specifies CASSLEGEQQYF. Full variable domain (rest looked up from reference TRBV7-6 and TRBJ2-7): GAGVSQSPRYKVTKRGQDVALRCDPISGHVSLYWYRQALGQGPEFLTYFNYEAQQDKSGLPNDRFSAERPEGSISTLTIQRTEQRDSAMYRCASSLEGEQQYFGPGTRLTVT.

The CDR3, as DNA: TGCAGTGCCAGTGGGACAGGGGGTATCACCGGGGAGCTGTTTTTT. Its protein is CSASGTGGITGELFF. The rearrangement joins TRBV20-1 to TRBJ2-2; the match to TRBD1 covers 11 bases. This CDR3 region has 15 residues. The germline V gene has CDR1 DFQATT and CDR2 SNEGSKA (reference sequence). V was pared by 6 bases and J by 4 bases, with 7 bases of the junction left unmatched.

The chain uses TRBV6-5 and TRBJ1-1; D is possibly TRBD1 (5 bases). This CDR3 spans 15 amino acids. Between the trimmed V and J ends, which lost 0 bases and 6 bases, there was a span of 14 bases. From germline, CDR1 is MNHEY and CDR2 SVGAGI. CDR3 bases: TGTGCCAGCAGTTACTCGTTTTTCAGGGTCCCTGAAGCTTTCTTT. Residues: CASSYSFFRVPEAFF.